The clone carrying this T cell receptor beta chain has a handful of counts. Sequenced by immunoSEQ multiplex PCR; TCRdb stores in-frame clones only, minus some. The data show hundreds of thousands of clones, with 90% seen just once and 5% to 8% held by the top ten. V was pared by 2 bases and J by 6 bases, with 4 bases of the junction left unmatched. There are 15 residues in the CDR3. The germline gives CDR1 ENHRY, CDR2 SYGVKD. This sample is part of a study of control samples from healthy donors and cancer patients. This sequence was found in a man aged 35 to 55 with head and neck cancer. This sequence joins TRBV10-3 and TRBJ1-5; 10 bases align to TRBD1. Sequenced: PBMCs. CDR3 in amino acids: CAISETGQGPQPQHF. In DNA form, the CDR3 reads TGTGCCATCAGTGAGACGGGACAGGGGCCTCAGCCCCAGCATTTT.